Included here is one T cell receptor (beta chain) sequence, with context. The target antigen is unknown. The V and J ends lost 4 bases and 4 bases respectively, with 10 bases between them. The CDR3 is 14 residues long. Carrying unique molecular identifiers, the cDNA also gained a universal primer site through template switching. TCRdb independently ran MiXCR on the 5' RACE reads; one entry per CDR3 protein. Seen here are 400,000 to 600,000 distinct CDR3 sequences, more than 20% observed once, and the top ten hold approximately 0.5%. This sample is part of a study of identical twins. Study-level points and caveats: Low generation probability was overrepresented in out-of-frame alpha sequences shared by twins. Conclusions leaned on cross-sectional statistical analysis and did not track the same donors over time.

The same sample was also studied in work on yellow fever vaccine responses in identical twins.

The clonotype was recovered from a woman under 30 in good health. Sequenced sample: CD4+ T cells sorted from blood. The chain joins TRBV12-3 or TRBV12-4 to TRBJ2-2, with a weak D call TRBD1 (5 bases). CDR3 nucleotide sequence: TGTGCCAGCAGTTATGACAGTCTCACCGGGGAGCTGTTTTTT. It is translated as CASSYDSLTGELFF.